The present entry profiles one T cell receptor beta chain with its context. Its antigen is undetermined. Built from TCR beta cDNA, the libraries had unique molecular identifiers in them. TCRdb recomputed calls from the PCR reads with MiXCR, one row per CDR3 protein. The sample contains about 810,000 distinct CDR3 sequences, approximately 57% of which appear only once. The data were taken from a study of post-analysis software for immune sequencing data. Study conclusions and caveats: TRBV5-6, TRBV5-1 and TRBV20-1 belonged to a set of roughly five TRBV segments that were more frequent in patients than controls.

Germline V lookup: CDR1 SGHKS, CDR2 YYEKEE (reference sequence). With V trimmed by 4 bases and J by 9 bases, 3 bases remained unmatched. CDR3 length equals 12 residues. The TCR originated in a girl between 5 and 17 years old with multiple sclerosis. The sequenced material came from blood. The V gene is TRBV5-5, the J gene TRBJ2-1; TRBD2 agrees at 8 bases. The CDR3 loop is CASSLTSAEQFF. The CDR3 nucleotides are TGTGCCAGCAGCCTGACTAGCGCTGAGCAGTTCTTC.